The 3 T cell receptor beta chains listed next were all sequenced from one sample in a study of blood T cell repertoires in COVID-19 (dated by TCRdb to the early 2020s). The protocol used for the library was the immunoSEQ multiplex PCR assay. Not all clones reach the TCRdb copy of this immuneACCESS table, which keeps in-frame sequences only. Checked studies attribute under half of the gap to unresolved V genes and leave the rest unexplained. The sample contains 150,000 or so clones, 88% of them found a single time. About a quarter of the sample is taken by the ten largest. Sequencing was performed on peripheral blood. The origin of the receptors is a man between 60 and 75 years old with acute or convalescent COVID-19.

The chain carries TRBV19 and TRBJ1-2, with a tentative D call TRBD1 (6 bases). There are 14 residues in the CDR3. V was shortened by 9 bases and J by 4 bases, with 18 bases between the two germline ends. Germline CDR1 LNHDA, CDR2 SQIVND (reference sequence). The CDR3 region has the DNA TGTGCCAGCCGACAAGGTGGGGGCGGCTATGGCTACACCTTC. Protein sequence: CASRQGGGGYGYTF.

The rearrangement uses TRBV6-6 and TRBJ1-3; D possibly corresponds to TRBD1 (6 bases). Per the germline V gene, CDR1 is MNHNY and CDR2 is SVGAGI (reference sequence). The V gene lost 6 bases and the J gene lost 2 bases, with 17 bases spanning the gap. This CDR3 has 16 amino acids. CDR3 sequence reads: CASRGGTGYPGNTIYF. As DNA, the CDR3 is TGTGCCAGCAGAGGGGGAACAGGGTACCCTGGAAACACCATATATTTT.

The genes are TRBV7-9 and TRBJ2-7; the D gene is possibly TRBD1 (5 bases). The CDR3 is made up of 13 amino acids. V gave up 4 bases and J gave up 7 bases, with 14 bases separating them. From germline, CDR1 is SEHNR and CDR2 FQNEAQ (reference sequence). This CDR3 is CASSSIIRQEQYF. As DNA, the CDR3 is TGTGCCAGCAGCTCCATAATCCGACAGGAGCAGTACTTC.